This T cell receptor (beta chain) was found in a study of cytomegalovirus exposure and HLA in healthy donors. Broader study findings: Later analysis associated a missense DCLRE1C variant with TCR beta V- and J-gene trimming.

A note on this clone: No antigen is known for it.

The germline V and J ends were trimmed by 2 bases and 7 bases, with 12 bases remaining between them. The CDR3 runs 14 residues. The germline V gene has CDR1 SGHVS and CDR2 FQNEAQ. The PCR employed 60 Vbeta primers together with 13 Jbeta primers. Original processing notes: Per a later analysis, the number of unique TCR beta chains was around 80 million, of which about 10 million were shared. TCRdb's copy holds only in-frame clones and misses some; the assay was immunoSEQ multiplex PCR. V, J and clone size are taken as reported in that table, and D and trimming were inferred from the DNA itself. This sample has about 150,000 clones, with approximately 72% found just once.

The source of this sequence is a man aged 18 to 29 in good health and CMV-seronegative. V and J are TRBV7-8 and TRBJ2-1, with a tentative D call TRBD1 (6 bases). Sequenced: PBMCs. CDR3 DNA: TGTGCCAGCAGCTTACAGGGGCTGAGGAATGAGCAGTTCTTC. Its translation is CASSLQGLRNEQFF. Supplemented by reference TRBV7-8 and TRBJ2-1, the full variable domain reads GAGVSQSPRYKVAKRGQDVALRCDPISGHVSLFWYQQALGQGPEFLTYFQNEAQLDKSGLPSDRFFAERPEGSVSTLKIQRTQQEDSAVYLCASSLQGLRNEQFFGPGTRLTVL.